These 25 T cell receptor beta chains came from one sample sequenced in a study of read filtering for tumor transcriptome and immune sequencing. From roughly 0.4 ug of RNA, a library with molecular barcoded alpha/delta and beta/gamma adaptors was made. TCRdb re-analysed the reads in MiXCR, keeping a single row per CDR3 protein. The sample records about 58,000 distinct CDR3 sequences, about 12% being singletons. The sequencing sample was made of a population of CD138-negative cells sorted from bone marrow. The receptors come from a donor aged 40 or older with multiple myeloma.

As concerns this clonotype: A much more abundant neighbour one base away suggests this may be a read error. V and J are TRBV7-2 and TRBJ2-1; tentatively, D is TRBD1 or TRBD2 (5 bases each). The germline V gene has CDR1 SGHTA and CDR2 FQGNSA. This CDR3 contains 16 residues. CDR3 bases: TGTGCCAGCAGTCTCTCCGGGACGAATTCTTACAAAGAGCAGTTCTTC. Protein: CASSLSGTNSYKEQFF.

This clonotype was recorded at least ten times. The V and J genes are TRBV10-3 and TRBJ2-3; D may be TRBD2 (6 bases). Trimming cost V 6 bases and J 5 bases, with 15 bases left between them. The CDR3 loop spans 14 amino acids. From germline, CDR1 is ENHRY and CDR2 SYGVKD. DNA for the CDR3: TGTGCCATCAGACCGACGGGGGTAGGAGATACGCAGTATTTT. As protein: CAIRPTGVGDTQYF.

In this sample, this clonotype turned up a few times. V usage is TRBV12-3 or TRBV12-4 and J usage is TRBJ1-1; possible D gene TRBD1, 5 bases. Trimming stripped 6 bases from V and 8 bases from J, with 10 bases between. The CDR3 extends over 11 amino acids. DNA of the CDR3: TGTGCCAGCAGCGGGGACGTAGAAGCTTTCTTT. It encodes CASSGDVEAFF.

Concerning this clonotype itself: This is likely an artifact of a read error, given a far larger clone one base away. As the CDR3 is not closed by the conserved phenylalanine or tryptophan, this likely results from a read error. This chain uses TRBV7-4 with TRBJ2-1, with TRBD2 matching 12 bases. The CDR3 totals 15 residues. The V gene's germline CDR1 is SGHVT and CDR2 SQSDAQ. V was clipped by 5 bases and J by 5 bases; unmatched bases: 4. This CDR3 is CASSPSGGANNEQFL. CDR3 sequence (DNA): TGTGCCAGCAGCCCTAGCGGGGGGGCCAACAATGAGCAGTTCCTC.

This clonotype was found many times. The CDR3 protein is CASSADTDTQYF. The DNA for the CDR3 is TGTGCCAGCTCAGCGGACACAGATACGCAGTATTTT. V and J are TRBV18 and TRBJ2-3; D unresolved. Trimming pared 5 bases from V and 2 bases from J, leaving 5 bases between. CDR3 length: 12 amino acids. Germline V gene sequence: CDR1 KGHSH, CDR2 LQKENI.

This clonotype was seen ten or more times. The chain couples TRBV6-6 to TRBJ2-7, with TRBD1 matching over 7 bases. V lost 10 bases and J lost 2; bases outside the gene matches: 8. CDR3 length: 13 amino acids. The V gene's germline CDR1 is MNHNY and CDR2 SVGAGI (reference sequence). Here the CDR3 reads CATLNRGTYEQYF. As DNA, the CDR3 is TGTGCCACCCTAAACAGGGGTACCTACGAGCAGTACTTC.

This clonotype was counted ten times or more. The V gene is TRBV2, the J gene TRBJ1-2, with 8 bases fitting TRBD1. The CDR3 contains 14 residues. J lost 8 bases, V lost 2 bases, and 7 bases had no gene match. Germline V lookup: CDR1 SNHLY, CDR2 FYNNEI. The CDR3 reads CASSESGTGNGYTF. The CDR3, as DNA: TGTGCCAGCAGTGAATCCGGGACAGGCAACGGCTACACCTTC.

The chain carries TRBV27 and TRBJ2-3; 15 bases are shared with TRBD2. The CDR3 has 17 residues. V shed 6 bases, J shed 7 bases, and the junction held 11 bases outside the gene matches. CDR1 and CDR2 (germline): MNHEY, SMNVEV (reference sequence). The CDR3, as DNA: TGTGCCAGCAGGTCCCAGCCGGGACTAGCGGGGGGATATACGCAGTATTTT. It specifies CASRSQPGLAGGYTQYF.

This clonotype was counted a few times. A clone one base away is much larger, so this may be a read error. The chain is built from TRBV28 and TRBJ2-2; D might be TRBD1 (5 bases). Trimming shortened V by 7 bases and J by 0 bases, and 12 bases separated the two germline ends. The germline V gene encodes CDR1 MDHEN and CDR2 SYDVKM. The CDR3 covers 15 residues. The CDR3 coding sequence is TGTGCCAGCATCCAGGACAAGACGAACACCGGGGAGCTGTTTTTT. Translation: CASIQDKTNTGELFF.

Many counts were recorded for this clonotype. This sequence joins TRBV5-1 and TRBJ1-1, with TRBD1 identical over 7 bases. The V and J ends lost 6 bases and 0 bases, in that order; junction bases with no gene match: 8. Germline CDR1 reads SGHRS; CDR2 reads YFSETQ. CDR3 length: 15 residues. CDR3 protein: CASTWGQNLNTEAFF. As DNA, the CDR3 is TGCGCCAGCACCTGGGGACAGAACTTGAACACTGAAGCTTTCTTT.

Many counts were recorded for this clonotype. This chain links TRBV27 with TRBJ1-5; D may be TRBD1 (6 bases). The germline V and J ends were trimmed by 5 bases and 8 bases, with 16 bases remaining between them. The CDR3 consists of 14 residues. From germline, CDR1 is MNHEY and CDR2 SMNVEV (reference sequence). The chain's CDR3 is CASSKGGPGEPQHF. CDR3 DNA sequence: TGTGCCAGCAGTAAGGGGGGGCCCGGGGAGCCCCAGCATTTT.

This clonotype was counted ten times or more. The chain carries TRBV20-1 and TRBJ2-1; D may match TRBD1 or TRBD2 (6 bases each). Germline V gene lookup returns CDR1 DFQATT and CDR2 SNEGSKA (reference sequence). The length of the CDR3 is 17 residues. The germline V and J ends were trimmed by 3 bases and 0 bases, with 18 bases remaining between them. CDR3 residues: CSARGGDKTSSYNEQFF. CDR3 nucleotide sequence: TGCAGTGCTAGGGGGGGCGACAAGACAAGCTCCTACAATGAGCAGTTCTTC.

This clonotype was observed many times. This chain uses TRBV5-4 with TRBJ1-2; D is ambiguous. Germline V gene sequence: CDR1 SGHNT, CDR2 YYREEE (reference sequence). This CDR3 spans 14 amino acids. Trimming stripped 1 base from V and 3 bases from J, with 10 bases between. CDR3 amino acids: CASSLKNLDYGYTF. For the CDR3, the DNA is TGTGCCAGCAGCTTGAAGAACTTAGACTATGGCTACACCTTC.

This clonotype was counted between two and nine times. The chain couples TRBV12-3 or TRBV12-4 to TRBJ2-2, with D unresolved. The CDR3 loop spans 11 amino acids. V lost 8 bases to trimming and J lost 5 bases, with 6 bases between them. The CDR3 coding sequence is TGTGCCAGCGGAATTACCGGGGAGCTGTTTTTT. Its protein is CASGITGELFF.

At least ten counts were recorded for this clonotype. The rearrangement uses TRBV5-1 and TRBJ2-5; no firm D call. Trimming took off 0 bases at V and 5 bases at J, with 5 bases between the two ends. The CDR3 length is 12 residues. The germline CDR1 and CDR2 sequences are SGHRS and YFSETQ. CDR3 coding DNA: TGCGCCAGCAGCTTGGATGAGGAGACCCAGTACTTC. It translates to CASSLDEETQYF.

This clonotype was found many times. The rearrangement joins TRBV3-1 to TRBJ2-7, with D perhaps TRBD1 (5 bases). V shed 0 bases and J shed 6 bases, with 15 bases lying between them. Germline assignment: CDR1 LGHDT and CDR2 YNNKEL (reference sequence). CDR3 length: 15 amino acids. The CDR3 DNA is TGTGCCAGCAGCCAAGAGCCCAGGGTGCGGCGCGAGCAGTACTTC. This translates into CASSQEPRVRREQYF.

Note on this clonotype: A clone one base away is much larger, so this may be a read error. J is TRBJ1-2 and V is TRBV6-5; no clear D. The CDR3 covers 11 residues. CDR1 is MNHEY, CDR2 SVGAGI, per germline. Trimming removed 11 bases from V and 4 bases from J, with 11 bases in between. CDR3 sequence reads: CAGIGSYGYTF. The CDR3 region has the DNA TGTGCCGGCATCGGTAGCTATGGCTACACCTTC.

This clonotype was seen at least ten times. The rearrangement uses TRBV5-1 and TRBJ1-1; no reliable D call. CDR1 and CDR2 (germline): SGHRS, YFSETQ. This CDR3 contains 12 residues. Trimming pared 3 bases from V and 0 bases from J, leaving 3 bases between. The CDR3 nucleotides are TGCGCCAGCAGCTCGATGAACACTGAAGCTTTCTTT. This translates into CASSSMNTEAFF. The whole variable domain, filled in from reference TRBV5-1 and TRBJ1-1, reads KAGVTQTPRYLIKTRGQQVTLSCSPISGHRSVSWYQQTPGQGLQFLFEYFSETQRNKGNFPGRFSGRQFSNSRSEMNVSTLELGDSALYLCASSSMNTEAFFGQGTRLTVV.

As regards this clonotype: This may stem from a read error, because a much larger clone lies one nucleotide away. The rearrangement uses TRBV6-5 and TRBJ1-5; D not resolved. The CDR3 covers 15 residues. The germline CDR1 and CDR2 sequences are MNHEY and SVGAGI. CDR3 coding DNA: TGTGCCAGCAGCCTGACACGGTATAGCAATCAGCCCCAGCAATTT. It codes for CASSLTRYSNQPQQF.

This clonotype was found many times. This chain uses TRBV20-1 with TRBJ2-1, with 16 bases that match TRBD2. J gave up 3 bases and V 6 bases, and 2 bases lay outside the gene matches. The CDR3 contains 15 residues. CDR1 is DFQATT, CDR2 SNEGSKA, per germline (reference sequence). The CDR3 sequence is CSAGLAGGHYNEQFF. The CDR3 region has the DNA TGCAGTGCGGGACTAGCGGGGGGGCACTACAATGAGCAGTTCTTC.

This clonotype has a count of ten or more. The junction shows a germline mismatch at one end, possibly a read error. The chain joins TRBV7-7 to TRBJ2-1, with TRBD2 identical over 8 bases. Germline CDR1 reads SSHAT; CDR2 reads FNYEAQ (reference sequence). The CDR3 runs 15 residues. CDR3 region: CASSPDSGDGNEQFF. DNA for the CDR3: TGTGCTAGCAGCCCCGATAGCGGGGATGGCAATGAGCAGTTCTTC.

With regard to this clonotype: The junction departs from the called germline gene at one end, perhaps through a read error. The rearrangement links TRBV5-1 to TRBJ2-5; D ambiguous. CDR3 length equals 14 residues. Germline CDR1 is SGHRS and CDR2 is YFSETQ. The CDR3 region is CASSLAAGQEAQYF. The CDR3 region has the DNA TGCGCCAGCAGCTTGGCGGCCGGGCAAGAGGCCCAGTACTTC.

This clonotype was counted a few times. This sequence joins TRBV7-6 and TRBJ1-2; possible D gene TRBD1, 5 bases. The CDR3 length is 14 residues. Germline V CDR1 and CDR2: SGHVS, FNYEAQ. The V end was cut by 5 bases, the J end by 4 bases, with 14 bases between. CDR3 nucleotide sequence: TGTGCCAGCAGCCCGGGGACTGGGGCCTATGGCTACACCTTC. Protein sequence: CASSPGTGAYGYTF.

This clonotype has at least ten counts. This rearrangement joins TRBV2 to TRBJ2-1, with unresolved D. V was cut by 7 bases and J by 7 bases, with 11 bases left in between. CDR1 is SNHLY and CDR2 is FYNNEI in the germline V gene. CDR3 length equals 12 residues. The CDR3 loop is CASNSLGNEQFF. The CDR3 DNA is TGTGCCAGCAACTCTCTCGGGAATGAGCAGTTCTTC.

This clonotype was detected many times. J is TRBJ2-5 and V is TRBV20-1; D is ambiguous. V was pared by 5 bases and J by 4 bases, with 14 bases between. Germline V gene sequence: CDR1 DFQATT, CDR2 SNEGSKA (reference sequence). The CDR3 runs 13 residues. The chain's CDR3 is CSAPVPATETQYF. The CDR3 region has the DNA TGCAGTGCTCCCGTACCAGCAACAGAGACCCAGTACTTC.